The clone carrying this T cell receptor beta chain was observed a few times. What it recognizes is unknown. It was one heparinised blood draw, averaging about 0.12 L, that each donor gave. The data derive from a study of beta chain features in type 1 diabetes. Overall study results and limits: People with Type 1 diabetes carried modestly yet significantly shorter TCRB CDR3s in all four CD4+ subsets. Insertions were fewer and deletions more numerous at VDJ junctions in type 1 diabetes patients.

As every portion of the isolated RNA was reverse transcribed, the sequencing read expressed TCRB transcripts. About 3.6 million reads on average were seen across naive, central memory and regulatory T cell samples. Clones were sequenced by immunoSEQ multiplex PCR, and TCRdb holds only the in-frame ones, with some missing. The sample holds about 140,000 clones; about 7% are singletons and the top ten take 1.4%. The sequence was obtained from a woman in her thirties in good health. The sample consisted of central memory CD4+ T cells from blood.

CDR3 region: CASSALALRDYNEQFF. In DNA, the CDR3 is TGTGCCAGCTCAGCCCTAGCCCTCAGAGACTACAATGAGCAGTTCTTC. The V and J genes are TRBV18 and TRBJ2-1; TRBD2 might be the D (5 bases). Germline V lookup: CDR1 KGHSH, CDR2 LQKENI. The CDR3 consists of 16 residues. V dropped 5 bases and J dropped 3 bases, with 17 bases sitting between them.